This paragraph reports one TCR beta chain. Its antigen is not identified. This sample was taken from a study of vaccination effects on CD4 cells after COVID-19. Germline values: CDR1 LNHDA, CDR2 SQIVND (reference sequence). V lost 4 bases, J lost 4 bases, and 5 bases stayed unmatched. The CDR3 runs 15 residues. Ahead of sequencing, the ViraFEST assay grew antigen-specific CD4+ T cells using viral peptide pools. Upon completion of more than 9 days in culture, CD4+ T cells were isolated. Each participant was given two doses of one vaccine (BNT162b2 or mRNA-1273). The table came from immunoSEQ multiplex PCR; TCRdb's copy has only in-frame clones and leaves some out. Here the sample spans about 32,000 clones, 72% being singletons.

The sample consisted of CD4+ T cells from PBMCs cultured with HCoV-229E spike peptides, taken after COVID-19 vaccination. The TCR originated in a human donor who received a COVID-19 vaccine. The chain has TRBV19 and TRBJ2-1; 9 positions agree with TRBD2. The CDR3 sequence is CASSKPGLAYNEQFF. The CDR3 DNA sequence: TGTGCCAGTAGTAAACCGGGACTAGCTTACAATGAGCAGTTCTTC.